The 16 T cell receptor beta chains below were found in one sample sequenced in a study of CD8+ T cells in alopecia areata. Treatment noted: oral pan-JAK inhibitor, 5-10 mg twice daily. Once RNA had been extracted, it was reverse transcribed into cDNA to act as the sequencing template. Profiled with immunoSEQ multiplex PCR; TCRdb holds only in-frame clones, not every one. The data show some 180,000 clones, 40% to 65% seen once. The sample consisted of CD8+ T cells sorted from blood, taken between weeks 51 and 52, from a patient treated with tofacitinib. Receptors originate from a human donor with alopecia areata.

The chain has TRBV19 and TRBJ1-3; 7 bases line up with TRBD1. The length of the CDR3 is 15 residues. Germline CDR1 and CDR2: LNHDA and SQIVND (reference sequence). The V gene end was trimmed by 5 bases and the J gene end by 0 bases; junction bases not matched to a gene: 4. The CDR3 DNA follows: TGTGCCAGTAGTGTGGACAGGAACTCTGGAAACACCATATATTTT. Residues: CASSVDRNSGNTIYF.

CDR3 nucleotide sequence: TGTGCCAGCAGCCAAGAAAACAGGGTGTCGCAGTATTTT. It encodes CASSQENRVSQYF. V usage is TRBV28 and J usage is TRBJ2-3; possibly TRBD1 for D (6 bases). Germline V gene lookup returns CDR1 MDHEN and CDR2 SYDVKM. V lost 6 bases and J lost 10, with 17 bases in between. CDR3 size: 13 residues.

This clone appeared many times. For the CDR3, the DNA is TGTGCCAGCAGTACCCGGGTCTCCTACGAGCAGTACTTC. Translated: CASSTRVSYEQYF. The chain couples TRBV27 to TRBJ2-7; D uncertain. This CDR3 spans 13 amino acids. The germline V gene encodes CDR1 MNHEY and CDR2 SMNVEV (reference sequence). V lost 5 bases, J lost 0 bases, and 8 bases lay in between.

This clone was observed a few times. The genes are TRBV29-1 and TRBJ1-1; no clear D gene. The V gene lost 3 bases and the J gene lost 3 bases, with 11 bases spanning the gap. The CDR3 totals 13 residues. Germline V gene data show CDR1 as SQVTM and CDR2 as ANQGSEA. The DNA of the CDR3 is TGCAGCGTTGATCCTGGCACGGACACTGAAGCTTTCTTT. This sequence encodes CSVDPGTDTEAFF.

The rearrangement links TRBV9 to TRBJ2-1; the match to TRBD1 covers 7 bases. Germline V gene data show CDR1 as SGDLS and CDR2 as YYNGEE. The CDR3 covers 15 residues. V shed 3 bases, J shed 3 bases, and the junction held 6 bases outside the gene matches. The CDR3 reads CASSAAGTDYNEQFF. CDR3 in DNA: TGTGCCAGCAGCGCCGCCGGGACAGACTACAATGAGCAGTTCTTC.

This clone came up once. The chain has TRBV7-9 and TRBJ1-5, with D maybe TRBD1 (5 bases). There are 14 residues in the CDR3. V was clipped by 3 bases and J by 2 bases, with 8 bases between them. The germline V gene encodes CDR1 SEHNR and CDR2 FQNEAQ (reference sequence). The CDR3 loop reads CASSLGLRNQPQHF. CDR3 sequence (DNA): TGTGCCAGCAGCTTGGGGCTACGCAATCAGCCCCAGCATTTT.

This clone appeared a few times. J is TRBJ1-2 and V is TRBV30; the D gene is possibly TRBD1 (6 bases). In germline, CDR1 is GTSNPN, CDR2 SVGIG (reference sequence). This CDR3 is 16 amino acids long. V was cut by 3 bases and J by 6 bases, with 23 bases left in between. The CDR3 region is CAWSEDLTGSVNGYTF. For the CDR3, the DNA is TGTGCCTGGAGCGAGGACCTGACAGGCTCGGTGAATGGCTACACCTTC.

This clone was detected only a few times. Other DNA sequences in this specimen translate into the identical CDR3. The chain employs TRBV7-8 and TRBJ1-1; D perhaps matches TRBD1 (5 bases). Per germline, CDR1 SGHVS and CDR2 FQNEAQ. V lost 4 bases, J lost 0 bases, and 9 bases lay in between. This CDR3 has 14 residues. The CDR3 DNA follows: TGTGCCAGCAGCTCGGGGACGGTGAACACTGAAGCTTTCTTT. It codes for CASSSGTVNTEAFF.

The chain carries TRBV4-1 and TRBJ2-5; 11 nucleotides align to TRBD2. V lost 4 bases to trimming and J lost 0 bases; unmatched junction nucleotides: 16. From germline, CDR1 is MGHRA and CDR2 YSYEKL. There are 20 residues in the CDR3. CDR3 loop: CASSPLLAGALLKYQETQYF. In DNA, the CDR3 is TGCGCCAGCAGCCCCTTACTAGCGGGGGCCTTATTAAAGTACCAAGAGACCCAGTACTTC.

The chain couples TRBV19 to TRBJ2-3; 8 bases fit TRBD2. V was pared by 7 bases and J by 4 bases, with 10 bases of the junction left unmatched. CDR3 size: 15 residues. Germline V gene lookup returns CDR1 LNHDA and CDR2 SQIVND (reference sequence). In nucleotides, the CDR3 is TGTGCCAGTAATGAACCGCGGGGGGCCCCAGATACGCAGTATTTT. Translated: CASNEPRGAPDTQYF.

The V call is TRBV7-9, the J call TRBJ2-5; D not certain. Trimming removed 4 bases from V and 2 bases from J, with 17 bases in between. The germline V gene has CDR1 SEHNR and CDR2 FQNEAQ (reference sequence). This CDR3 is built from 16 residues. In DNA, the CDR3 is TGTGCCAGCAGCTCGATATCAAGACCGGAGCAAGAGACCCAGTACTTC. Protein product: CASSSISRPEQETQYF.

CDR3 in DNA: TGTGCCAGCAGCTACCCTAGCGGGGGCACACCCTACGAGCAGTACTTC. Its protein is CASSYPSGGTPYEQYF. The chain employs TRBV5-4 and TRBJ2-7; 10 bases are a match to TRBD2. J gave up 2 bases and V 3 bases, and 8 bases lay outside the gene matches. Germline V gives CDR1 SGHNT, CDR2 YYREEE (reference sequence). This CDR3 spans 16 amino acids.

The rearrangement uses TRBV27 and TRBJ1-5; tentatively, D is TRBD1 (6 bases). The CDR3 has 15 residues. CDR1 and CDR2 from the germline V gene are MNHEY and SMNVEV (reference sequence). The V end lost 6 bases, the J end lost 2 bases, and 14 bases lay between the germline ends. The CDR3 here is CASSWGGQGNQPQHF. The CDR3 DNA is TGTGCCAGCAGCTGGGGGGGGCAGGGCAATCAGCCCCAGCATTTT.

J is TRBJ1-5 and V is TRBV27; D unclear. With 3 bases removed from V and 4 bases from J, the gap between germline ends came to 7 bases. CDR3 size: 13 residues. Germline V gene lookup returns CDR1 MNHEY and CDR2 SMNVEV (reference sequence). The CDR3 nucleotides are TGTGCCAGCAGTTTGTTCCGGAATCAGCCCCAGCATTTT. This sequence encodes CASSLFRNQPQHF.

The rearrangement uses TRBV25-1 and TRBJ2-2, with 7 positions matching TRBD2. Germline CDR1 and CDR2: MGHDK and SYGVNS. The CDR3 has 14 residues. Trimming at V came to 8 bases and at J to 6 bases, leaving 9 bases not matched to a gene. CDR3 amino acids: CASQGLVGAGELFF. The DNA for the CDR3 is TGTGCCAGCCAAGGACTAGTGGGGGCCGGGGAGCTGTTTTTT.

This clone was found a few times. The chain employs TRBV6-5 and TRBJ1-5; D gene ambiguous. The CDR3 is 13 amino acids. Trimming removed 6 bases at V and 3 bases at J, with 9 bases between. Germline V gene lookup returns CDR1 MNHEY and CDR2 SVGAGI. DNA for the CDR3: TGTGCCAGCAGCGGAAGGGTCAATCAGCCCCAGCATTTT. It translates to CASSGRVNQPQHF.